This passage covers 9 T cell receptor beta chains from one sample sequenced in a study of cytomegalovirus exposure and HLA in healthy donors. The PCR made use of 60 Vbeta and 13 Jbeta primers. Assay used: immunoSEQ multiplex PCR; TCRdb lists only in-frame clones, some missing. In the table there are fewer than 150,000 clones, roughly two thirds of which are singletons. Sequencing used PBMCs. All receptors come from a human donor in good health.

The gene calls are TRBV6-1 and TRBJ1-3; a possible D gene is TRBD1 (5 bases). The CDR3 consists of 12 residues. Looked up from germline, CDR1 is MNHNS and CDR2 is SASEGT. Deletions cut 10 bases from V and 0 bases from J, with 7 bases between. DNA for the CDR3: TGTGCCACCGACAGCTCTGGAAACACCATATATTTT. Protein sequence: CATDSSGNTIYF.

This chain's CDR3 is CASSPRTSGSGETQYF. The CDR3 DNA is TGTGCCAGCAGCCCTAGGACTAGCGGGAGTGGAGAGACCCAGTACTTC. The V call is TRBV5-4, the J call TRBJ2-5, with 13 bases identical to TRBD2. The CDR3 has 16 amino acids. CDR1 is SGHNT and CDR2 is YYREEE in the germline V gene (reference sequence). Trimming took 4 bases from V and 4 from J; bases not matched to a gene: 7.

The chain has TRBV4-1 and TRBJ1-1; tentative D call: TRBD1 (5 bases). The ends were cut back, 1 base at V and 5 bases at J, with 11 bases in the middle. The CDR3 consists of 14 residues. The germline CDR1 and CDR2 sequences are MGHRA and YSYEKL. In nucleotides, the CDR3 is TGCGCCAGCAGCCAAGTAGCGGGGCGGACTGAAGCTTTCTTT. Translation gives CASSQVAGRTEAFF.

The genes are TRBV19 and TRBJ2-7; 12 positions agree with TRBD2. CDR3 size: 13 residues. V lost 10 bases to trimming and J lost 4 bases; unmatched junction nucleotides: 5. The germline CDR1 and CDR2 sequences are LNHDA and SQIVND (reference sequence). CDR3 amino acids: CATRTSGTYEQYF. CDR3 coding DNA: TGTGCCACCCGGACTAGCGGGACGTACGAGCAGTACTTC. Combining the CDR3 with reference TRBV19 and TRBJ2-7 gives the whole variable domain DGGITQSPKYLFRKEGQNVTLSCEQNLNHDAMYWYRQDPGQGLRLIYYSQIVNDFQKGDIAEGYSVSREKKESFPLTVTSAQKNPTAFYLCATRTSGTYEQYFGPGTRLTVT.

This clone was counted a few times. The chain employs TRBV7-9 and TRBJ1-4; D is undetermined. The CDR3 consists of 15 residues. CDR1 SEHNR and CDR2 FQNEAQ come from the germline V gene (reference sequence). V was trimmed by 5 bases and J by 6 bases, leaving 16 bases between them. CDR3 DNA sequence: TGTGCCAGCAGCCCCAGTCGGTTCGGGGATGAAAAACTGTTTTTT. Its protein is CASSPSRFGDEKLFF.

The chain recombines TRBV6-1 with TRBJ1-1, with 9 bases fitting TRBD1. CDR3 size: 14 residues. Per the germline V gene, CDR1 is MNHNS and CDR2 is SASEGT. The V and J ends lost 4 bases and 7 bases, in that order; junction bases with no gene match: 7. CDR3 sequence: CASSAAPGQGEAFF. The CDR3 DNA sequence: TGTGCCAGCAGTGCAGCACCGGGACAGGGTGAAGCTTTCTTT.

In the case of this clone: A read error may account for a junction end that differs from germline. This chain joins TRBV7-8 and TRBJ2-7, with a possible D match to TRBD1 (5 bases). CDR1 is SGHVS, CDR2 FQNEAQ, per germline. The CDR3 loop spans 11 amino acids. The CDR3 DNA is TGTGCCAGCAGCTCATCGACAGTTGTGGACTTC. Residues: CASSSSTVVDF.

This clone has only a few counts. The chain employs TRBV10-3 and TRBJ1-2; 7 positions agree with TRBD1. Germline CDR1 is ENHRY and CDR2 is SYGVKD. With 5 bases clipped from V and 8 bases from J, the junction kept 5 bases outside the gene matches. There are 12 residues in the CDR3. The CDR3 bases are TGTGCCATCAGTTTAACGGGACAGGGCTACACCTTC. It is translated as CAISLTGQGYTF.

Only a few counts were recorded for this clone. The V gene is TRBV6-4, the J gene TRBJ1-2, with D possibly matching TRBD1 (6 bases). Germline loops: CDR1 MRHNA, CDR2 SNTAGT. The CDR3 is made up of 14 amino acids. With 6 bases removed from V and 4 bases from J, the gap between germline ends came to 15 bases. The CDR3 DNA is TGTGCCAGCAGCGTGGACAGCTTAGGCTATGGCTACACCTTC. This codes for CASSVDSLGYGYTF.